The rows below give T cell receptor beta chains drawn from one sample of a study of CD8 T cells in Susac syndrome. Using its own MiXCR run on the immunoSEQ multiplex PCR reads, TCRdb lists one record per CDR3 protein. The repertoire includes approximately 170,000 distinct CDR3 sequences, roughly 94% of them detected once, and roughly 0.099% sits in the top ten. Sample: CD4+ T cells from PBMCs. The receptors here all came from a human donor with multiple sclerosis. Each CDR3 is given with its conserved first and last residue. Each record gives: V gene, D gene, clone size, J gene, CDR3 length, CDR3 protein, CDR3 DNA. D genes are given only for firm matches. Clone size appears in some rows only: once, few, many, or a class for an expanded clone.

>TRBV11-2|TRBD2|NA|TRBJ2-5|15
CASSLQLAGQETQYF
TGTGCCAGCAGCTTACAACTAGCGGGGCAAGAGACCCAGTACTTC
>TRBV6-2/TRBV6-3|TRBD1|NA|TRBJ1-5|14
CASSWTGGNQPQHF
TGTGCCAGCAGTTGGACAGGGGGCAATCAGCCCCAGCATTTT
>TRBV5-4|NA|once|TRBJ2-7|13
CASSYPHSYEQYF
TGTGCCAGCAGCTACCCCCACTCCTACGAGCAGTACTTC
>TRBV6-5|NA|NA|TRBJ1-1|18
CASSYGVTFGFMNTEAFF
TGTGCCAGCAGTTACGGGGTTACTTTTGGGTTTATGAACACTGAAGCTTTCTTT
>TRBV12-3/TRBV12-4|NA|few|TRBJ2-1|13
CASSLTSYNEQFF
TGTGCCAGCAGTTTGACTAGCTACAATGAGCAGTTCTTC
>TRBV2|NA|NA|TRBJ2-1|15
CASTGQLMGYNEQFF
TGTGCCAGCACCGGACAGCTAATGGGTTACAATGAGCAGTTCTTC
>TRBV5-6|TRBD2|NA|TRBJ2-3|16
CASSSLWSGTSDTQYF
TGTGCCAGCAGCTCGCTTTGGAGCGGGACCTCAGATACGCAGTATTTT
>TRBV29-1|TRBD1|NA|TRBJ1-2|14
CSVVGGQGVGGYTF
TGCAGCGTTGTGGGGGGACAGGGCGTCGGAGGCTACACCTTC
>TRBV27|NA|NA|TRBJ2-1|16
CASSILGGSSYNEQFF
TGTGCCAGCAGTATACTCGGAGGGAGTTCCTACAATGAGCAGTTCTTC
>TRBV21-1|NA|NA|TRBJ2-7|11
CASSKGAKILF
TGTGCCAGCAGCAAAGGGGCGAAGATCCTCTTC
>TRBV10-3|NA|NA|TRBJ2-1|13
CAISGANSNEQFF
TGTGCCATCAGTGGCGCAAATAGCAATGAGCAGTTCTTC
>TRBV28|TRBD2|NA|TRBJ2-3|16
CASSLVGSGSQNTQYF
TGTGCCAGCAGTTTAGTTGGTAGCGGGAGTCAAAATACGCAGTATTTT
>TRBV30|NA|once|TRBJ1-4|13
CAWSVVGVEKLFF
TGTGCCTGGAGTGTAGTCGGGGTTGAAAAACTGTTTTTT
>TRBV3-1|NA|NA|TRBJ2-1|11
CASSQDLRQFF
TGTGCCAGCAGCCAAGATTTGCGGCAGTTCTTC
>TRBV3-1|NA|NA|TRBJ2-7|14
CASSYRDGTYEQYF
TGTGCCAGCAGCTATCGGGACGGGACCTACGAGCAGTACTTC